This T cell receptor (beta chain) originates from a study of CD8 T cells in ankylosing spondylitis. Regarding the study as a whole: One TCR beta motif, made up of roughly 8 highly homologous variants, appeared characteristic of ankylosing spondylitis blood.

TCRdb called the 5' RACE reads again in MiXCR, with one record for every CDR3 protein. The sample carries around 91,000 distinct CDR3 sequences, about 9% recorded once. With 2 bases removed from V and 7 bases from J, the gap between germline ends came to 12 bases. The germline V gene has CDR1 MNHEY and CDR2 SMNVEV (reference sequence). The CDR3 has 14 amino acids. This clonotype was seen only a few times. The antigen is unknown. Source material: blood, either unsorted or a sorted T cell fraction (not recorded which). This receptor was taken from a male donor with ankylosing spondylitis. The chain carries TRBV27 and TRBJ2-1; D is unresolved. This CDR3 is CASSLVSLRNEQFF. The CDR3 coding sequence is TGTGCCAGCAGTTTAGTCAGCCTTCGGAATGAGCAGTTCTTC.